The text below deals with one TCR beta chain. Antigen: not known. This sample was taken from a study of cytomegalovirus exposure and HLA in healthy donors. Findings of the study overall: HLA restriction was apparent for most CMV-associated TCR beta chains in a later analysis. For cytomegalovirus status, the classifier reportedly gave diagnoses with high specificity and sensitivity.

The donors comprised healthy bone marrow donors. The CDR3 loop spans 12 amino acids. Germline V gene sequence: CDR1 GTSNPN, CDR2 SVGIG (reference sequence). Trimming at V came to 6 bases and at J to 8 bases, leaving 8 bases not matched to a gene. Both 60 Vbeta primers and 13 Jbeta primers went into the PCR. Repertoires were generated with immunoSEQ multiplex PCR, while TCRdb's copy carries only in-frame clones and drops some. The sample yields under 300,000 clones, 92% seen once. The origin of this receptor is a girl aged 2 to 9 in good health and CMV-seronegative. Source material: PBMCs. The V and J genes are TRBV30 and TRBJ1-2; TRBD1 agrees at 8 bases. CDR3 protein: CACTTGVEGYTF. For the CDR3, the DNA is TGTGCCTGTACGACAGGGGTGGAAGGCTACACCTTC.